This record covers a single TCR beta chain. Its antigen is unknown. This record comes from a study of T cells in narcolepsy. Study results and limitations: HCRT-specific and TRIB2-specific autoreactive clonotypes appeared among same-patient CSF and blood CD4+ clonotypes. Autoreactive clonotypes reportedly recurred in blood of same and different patients, not controls.

Using immunoSEQ multiplex PCR, the repertoire was profiled, and TCRdb retains in-frame clones only, with some absent. The data hold approximately 40,000 clones, with approximately 88% observed a single time. The CDR3 consists of 14 residues. The germline CDR1 and CDR2 sequences are LGHNA and YNFKEQ. V trimming: 3 bases; J trimming: 15 bases; junction bases outside the gene matches: 14. This receptor was obtained from a human donor with narcolepsy. What was sequenced was CD45RA- memory CD4+ T cells from PBMCs. This chain joins TRBV4-2 and TRBJ2-1; TRBD2 matches at 7 bases. This CDR3 is CASSQDQLAIVPFF. CDR3 in DNA: TGTGCCAGCAGCCAGGACCAACTAGCGATTGTGCCGTTCTTC.